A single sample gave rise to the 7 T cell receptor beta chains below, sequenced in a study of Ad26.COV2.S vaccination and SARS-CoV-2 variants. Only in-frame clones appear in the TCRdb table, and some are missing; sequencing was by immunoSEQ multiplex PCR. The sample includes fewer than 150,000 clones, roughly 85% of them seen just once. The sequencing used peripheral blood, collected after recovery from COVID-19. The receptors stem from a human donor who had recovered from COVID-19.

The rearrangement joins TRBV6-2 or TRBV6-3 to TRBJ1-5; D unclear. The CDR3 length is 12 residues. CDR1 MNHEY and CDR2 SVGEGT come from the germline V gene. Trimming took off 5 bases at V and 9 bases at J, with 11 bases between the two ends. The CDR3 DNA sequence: TGTGCCAGCAGTCCGCTCCTAGGGCCCCAGCATTTT. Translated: CASSPLLGPQHF.

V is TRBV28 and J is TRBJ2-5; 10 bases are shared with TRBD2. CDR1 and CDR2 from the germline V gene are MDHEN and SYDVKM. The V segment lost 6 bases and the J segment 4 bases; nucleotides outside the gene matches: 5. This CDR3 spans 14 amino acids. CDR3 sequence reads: CASRERGGRETQYF. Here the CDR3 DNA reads TGTGCCAGCAGAGAGCGGGGGGGCCGAGAGACCCAGTACTTC.

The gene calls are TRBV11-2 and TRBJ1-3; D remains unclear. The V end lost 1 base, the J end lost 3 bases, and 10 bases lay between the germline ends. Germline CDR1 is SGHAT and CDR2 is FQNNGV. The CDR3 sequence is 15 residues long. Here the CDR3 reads CASSLGGQDGNTIYF. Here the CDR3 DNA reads TGTGCCAGCAGCTTAGGGGGTCAGGATGGAAACACCATATATTTT.

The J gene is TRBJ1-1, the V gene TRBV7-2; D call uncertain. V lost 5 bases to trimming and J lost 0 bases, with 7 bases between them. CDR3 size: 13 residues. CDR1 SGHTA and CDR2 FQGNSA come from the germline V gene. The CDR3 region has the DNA TGTGCCAGCAGCCCAAACATGAACACTGAAGCTTTCTTT. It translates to CASSPNMNTEAFF.

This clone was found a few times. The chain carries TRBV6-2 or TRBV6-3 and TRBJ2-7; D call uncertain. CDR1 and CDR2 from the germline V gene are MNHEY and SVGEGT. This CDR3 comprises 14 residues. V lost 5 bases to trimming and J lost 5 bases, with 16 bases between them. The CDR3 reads CASSPYHQVDEQYF. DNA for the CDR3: TGTGCCAGCAGTCCGTATCACCAGGTAGACGAGCAGTACTTC.

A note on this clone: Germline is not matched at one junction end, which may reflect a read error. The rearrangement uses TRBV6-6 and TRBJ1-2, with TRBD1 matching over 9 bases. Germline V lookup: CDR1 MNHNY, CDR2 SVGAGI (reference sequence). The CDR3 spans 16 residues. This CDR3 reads CASSNSFTGGLYGYTF. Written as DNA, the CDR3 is TGTGCCAGCAGTAACTCCTTTACAGGGGGCTTGTACGGCTACACCTTC.

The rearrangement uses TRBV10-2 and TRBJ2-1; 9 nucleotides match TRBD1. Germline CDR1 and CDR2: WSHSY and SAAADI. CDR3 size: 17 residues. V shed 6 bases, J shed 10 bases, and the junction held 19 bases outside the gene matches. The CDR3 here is CASRNPPSPGQGSEQFF. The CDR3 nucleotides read TGCGCCAGCAGAAACCCTCCCTCGCCGGGACAGGGAAGCGAGCAGTTCTTC.